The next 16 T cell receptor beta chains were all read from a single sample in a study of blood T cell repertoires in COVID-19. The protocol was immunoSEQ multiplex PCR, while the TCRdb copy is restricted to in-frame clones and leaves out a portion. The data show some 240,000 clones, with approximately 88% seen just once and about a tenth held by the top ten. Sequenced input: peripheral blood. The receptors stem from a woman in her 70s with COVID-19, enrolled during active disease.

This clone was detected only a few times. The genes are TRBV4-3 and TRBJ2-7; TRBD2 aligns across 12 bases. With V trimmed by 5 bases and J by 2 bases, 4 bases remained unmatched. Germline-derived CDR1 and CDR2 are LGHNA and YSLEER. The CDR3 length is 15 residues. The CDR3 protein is CASSARLAGAYEQYF. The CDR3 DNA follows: TGCGCCAGCAGCGCCCGACTAGCGGGAGCCTACGAGCAGTACTTC.

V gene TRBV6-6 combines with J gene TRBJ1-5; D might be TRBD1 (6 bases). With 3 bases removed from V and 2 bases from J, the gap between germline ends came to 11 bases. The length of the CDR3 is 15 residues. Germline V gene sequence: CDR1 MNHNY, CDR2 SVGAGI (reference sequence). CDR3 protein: CASSYSQGGNQPQHF. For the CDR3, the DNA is TGTGCCAGCAGTTATTCACAGGGAGGCAATCAGCCCCAGCATTTT.

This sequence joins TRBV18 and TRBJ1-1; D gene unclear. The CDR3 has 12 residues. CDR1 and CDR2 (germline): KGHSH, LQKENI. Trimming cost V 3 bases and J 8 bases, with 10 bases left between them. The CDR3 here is CASSPIGQEAFF. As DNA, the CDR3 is TGTGCCAGCTCACCCATTGGGCAAGAAGCTTTCTTT.

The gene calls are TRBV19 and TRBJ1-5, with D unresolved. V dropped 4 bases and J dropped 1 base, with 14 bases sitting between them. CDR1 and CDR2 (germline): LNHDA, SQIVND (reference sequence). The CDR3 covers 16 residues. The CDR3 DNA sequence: TGTGCCAGTAGTACCGAACCTTACGGGAGCAATCAGCCCCAGCATTTT. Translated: CASSTEPYGSNQPQHF.

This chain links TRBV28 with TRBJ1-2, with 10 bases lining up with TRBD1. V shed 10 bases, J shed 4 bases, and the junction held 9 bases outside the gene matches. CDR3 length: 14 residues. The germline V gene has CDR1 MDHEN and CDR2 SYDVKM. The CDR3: CAINRDRGLYGYTF. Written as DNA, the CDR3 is TGTGCCATCAACCGGGACAGGGGCCTCTATGGCTACACCTTC.

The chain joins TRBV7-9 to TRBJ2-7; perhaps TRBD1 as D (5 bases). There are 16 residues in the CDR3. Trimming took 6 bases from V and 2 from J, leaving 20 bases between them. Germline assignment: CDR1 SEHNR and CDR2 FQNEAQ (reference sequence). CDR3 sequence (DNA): TGTGCCAGCAGTCCGCTTTCCACCTGGGGCCCCTACGAGCAGTACTTC. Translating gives CASSPLSTWGPYEQYF.

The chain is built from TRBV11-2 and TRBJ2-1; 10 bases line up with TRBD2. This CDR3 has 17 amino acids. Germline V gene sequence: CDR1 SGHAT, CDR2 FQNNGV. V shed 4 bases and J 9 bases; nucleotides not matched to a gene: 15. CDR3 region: CASSYRTSGIWWVEQFF. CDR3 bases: TGTGCCAGCAGCTACAGAACTAGCGGGATTTGGTGGGTTGAGCAGTTCTTC.

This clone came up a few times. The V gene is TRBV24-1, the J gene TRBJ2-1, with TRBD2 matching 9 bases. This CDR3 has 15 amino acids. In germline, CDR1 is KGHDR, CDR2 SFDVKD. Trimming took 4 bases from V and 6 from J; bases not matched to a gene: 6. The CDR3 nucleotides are TGTGCCACCAGTGACCCCGGGACTAGCAGCAATGAGCAGTTCTTC. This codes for CATSDPGTSSNEQFF.

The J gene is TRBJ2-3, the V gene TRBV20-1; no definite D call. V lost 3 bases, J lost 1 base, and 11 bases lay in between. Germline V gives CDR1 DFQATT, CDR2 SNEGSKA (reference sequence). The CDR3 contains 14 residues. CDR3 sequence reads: CSASQRVRTDTQYF. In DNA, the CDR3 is TGCAGTGCTAGTCAACGGGTTCGCACAGATACGCAGTATTTT.

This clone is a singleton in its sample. CDR3 sequence (DNA): TGTGCCAGCACCCTAGCGGGTTCGGTCACTGAAGCTTTCTTT. Translated: CASTLAGSVTEAFF. The V call is TRBV6-6, the J call TRBJ1-1; D gene unclear. Trimming removed 7 bases from V and 4 bases from J, with 16 bases in between. The CDR3 has 14 residues. CDR1 MNHNY and CDR2 SVGAGI come from the germline V gene (reference sequence).

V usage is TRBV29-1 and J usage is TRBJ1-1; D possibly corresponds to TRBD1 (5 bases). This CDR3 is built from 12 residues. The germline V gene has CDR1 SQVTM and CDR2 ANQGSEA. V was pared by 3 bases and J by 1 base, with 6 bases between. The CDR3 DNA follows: TGCAGCGTTGACAGGGCGAACACTGAAGCTTTCTTT. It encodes CSVDRANTEAFF.

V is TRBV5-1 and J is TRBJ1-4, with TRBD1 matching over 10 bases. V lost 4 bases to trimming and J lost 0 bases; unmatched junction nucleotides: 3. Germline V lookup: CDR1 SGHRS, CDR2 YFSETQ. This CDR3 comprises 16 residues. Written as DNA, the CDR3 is TGCGCCAGCAGCGGGACAGGGGTATCAACTAATGAAAAACTGTTTTTT. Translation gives CASSGTGVSTNEKLFF.

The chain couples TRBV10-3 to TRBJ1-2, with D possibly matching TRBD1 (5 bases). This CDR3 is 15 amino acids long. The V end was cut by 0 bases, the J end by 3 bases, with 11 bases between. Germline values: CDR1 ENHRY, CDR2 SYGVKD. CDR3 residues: CAISESKGLDYGYTF. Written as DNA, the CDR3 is TGTGCCATCAGTGAGTCCAAGGGACTGGACTATGGCTACACCTTC.

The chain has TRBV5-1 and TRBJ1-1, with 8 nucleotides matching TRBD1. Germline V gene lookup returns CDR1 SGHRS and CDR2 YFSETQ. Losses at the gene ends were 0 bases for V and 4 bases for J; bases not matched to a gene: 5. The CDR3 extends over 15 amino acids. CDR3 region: CASSLGQGLSTEAFF. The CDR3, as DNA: TGCGCCAGCAGCTTGGGACAGGGGTTATCCACTGAAGCTTTCTTT.

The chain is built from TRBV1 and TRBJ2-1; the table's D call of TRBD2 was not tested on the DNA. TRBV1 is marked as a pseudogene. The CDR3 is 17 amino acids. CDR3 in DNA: TGCACCAGCACCGCGAAAAGTCTAGCGCCTCCTTACAATGAGCAGTTCTTC. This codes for CTSTAKSLAPPYNEQFF.

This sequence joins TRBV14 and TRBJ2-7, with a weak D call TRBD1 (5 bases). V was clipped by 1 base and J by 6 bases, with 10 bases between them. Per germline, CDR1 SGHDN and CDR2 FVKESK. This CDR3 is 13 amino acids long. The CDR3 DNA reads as TGTGCCAGCAGCCAAGCCAGGGTTGGCGAGCAGTACTTC. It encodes CASSQARVGEQYF.